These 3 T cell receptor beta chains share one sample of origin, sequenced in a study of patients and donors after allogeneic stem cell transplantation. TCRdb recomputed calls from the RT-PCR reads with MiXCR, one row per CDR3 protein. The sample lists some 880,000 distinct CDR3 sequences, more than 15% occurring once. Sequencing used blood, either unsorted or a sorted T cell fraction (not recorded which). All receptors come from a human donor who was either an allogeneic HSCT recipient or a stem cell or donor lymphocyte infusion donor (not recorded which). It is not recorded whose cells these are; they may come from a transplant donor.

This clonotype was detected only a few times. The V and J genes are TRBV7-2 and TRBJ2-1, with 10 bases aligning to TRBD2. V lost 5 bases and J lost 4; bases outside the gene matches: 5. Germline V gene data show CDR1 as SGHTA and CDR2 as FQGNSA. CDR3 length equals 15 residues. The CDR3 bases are TGTGCCAGCAGCCCCGAAGCGGGAGGGTACAATGAGCAGTTCTTC. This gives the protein CASSPEAGGYNEQFF.

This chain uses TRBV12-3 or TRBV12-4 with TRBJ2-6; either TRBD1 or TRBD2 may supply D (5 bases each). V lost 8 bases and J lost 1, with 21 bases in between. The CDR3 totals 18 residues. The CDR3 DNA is TGTGCCAGCGAGTTTGAGGGCAGGGTGTCGTCTGGGGCCAACGTCCTGACTTTC. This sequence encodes CASEFEGRVSSGANVLTF.

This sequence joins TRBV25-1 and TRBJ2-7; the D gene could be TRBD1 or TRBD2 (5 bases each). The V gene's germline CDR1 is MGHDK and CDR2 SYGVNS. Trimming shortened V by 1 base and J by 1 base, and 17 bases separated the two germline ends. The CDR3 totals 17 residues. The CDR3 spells CASSELGGGAYSYEQYF. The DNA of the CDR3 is TGTGCCAGCAGTGAATTAGGTGGGGGAGCTTATTCCTACGAGCAGTACTTC.